The text below deals with one T cell receptor beta chain. At the DNA level, this CDR3 is encoded by other sequences in the same sample as well. The sample originates from a study of shared clonotypes between healthy human individuals. Cells designated naive CD8 were CD45RO-negative and were positively selected for CCR7, with terminally differentiated effector memory CD45RA+ cells excluded. Clones were read by immunoSEQ multiplex PCR, and TCRdb kept only the in-frame ones, dropping some. The sample yields more than 2 million clones, around 96% seen once. CDR3 length: 13 residues. V was cut by 4 bases and J by 2 bases, with 7 bases left in between. The V gene's germline CDR1 is MGHRA and CDR2 YSYEKL.

This receptor was obtained from a man aged 18-30 years in good health. The sample taken for sequencing was naive CD8+ T cells sorted from blood. This sequence joins TRBV4-1 and TRBJ2-3; unclear D gene. This CDR3 reads CASSPRATDTQYF. CDR3 coding DNA: TGCGCCAGCAGCCCACGGGCCACAGATACGCAGTATTTT.